The next 32 T cell receptor beta chains were all read from a single sample in a study of the immune and genomic landscape of osteosarcoma. The protocol was immunoSEQ multiplex PCR, while the TCRdb copy is restricted to in-frame clones and leaves out a portion. The sample has 350 to 500 clones; over 65% are singletons. Sequencing was carried out using metastatic tumor tissue from the lung. The receptors derive from a young man with osteosarcoma.

V and J are TRBV21-1 and TRBJ1-2. TRBV21-1 is a listed pseudogene. This CDR3 is 21 amino acids long. CDR3 sequence: CASSKAGEDRTWKGPPYGYTF. CDR3 DNA: TGTGCCAGCAGCAAAGCGGGAGAGGATCGGACCTGGAAGGGGCCACCCTATGGCTACACCTTC.

This chain uses TRBV28 with TRBJ1-1; D might be TRBD1 (5 bases). In germline, CDR1 is MDHEN, CDR2 SYDVKM. Trimming removed 4 bases at V and 5 bases at J, with 17 bases between. This CDR3 is built from 15 residues. The DNA of the CDR3 is TGTGCCAGCAGTTCCCCTCCGGGGGGAGGTACTGAAGCTTTCTTT. Its protein is CASSSPPGGGTEAFF.

The chain links TRBV4-1 to TRBJ2-6; 12 positions match TRBD2. The CDR3 spans 18 residues. Germline CDR1 MGHRA, CDR2 YSYEKL. Trimming cost V 3 bases and J 2 bases; bases outside gene matches: 5. Here the CDR3 DNA reads TGCGCCAGCAGCCAGCTAGCGGGGGGGCCTGCTGGGGCCAACGTCCTGACTTTC. Amino acid sequence: CASSQLAGGPAGANVLTF.

The rearrangement links TRBV6-5 to TRBJ1-5; D gene ambiguous. The CDR3 is 15 amino acids. Germline lookup yields CDR1 MNHEY and CDR2 SVGAGI. V was clipped by 0 bases and J by 2 bases, with 8 bases between them. Written as DNA, the CDR3 is TGTGCCAGCAGTTACTCTGTTGGGGGCAATCAGCCCCAGCATTTT. This encodes CASSYSVGGNQPQHF.

This chain uses TRBV7-9 with TRBJ2-3, with TRBD2 identical over 8 bases. Germline V CDR1 and CDR2: SEHNR, FQNEAQ (reference sequence). The junction had 9 bases not matched to a gene; V was cut back by 1 base and J by 3 bases. The CDR3 runs 17 residues. DNA of the CDR3: TGTGCCAGCAGCTTAGGGGCCGAAGCGGGGGTTACAGATACGCAGTATTTT. It encodes CASSLGAEAGVTDTQYF.

This chain connects TRBV18 to TRBJ2-7; TRBD1 agrees at 8 bases. The CDR3 runs to 13 residues. The V gene's germline CDR1 is KGHSH and CDR2 LQKENI. The ends lost 4 bases at V and 6 bases at J; junction bases unmatched: 5. CDR3 protein: CASSLDREREQYF. For the CDR3, the DNA is TGTGCCAGCTCACTGGACAGGGAACGCGAGCAGTACTTC.

The chain carries TRBV18 and TRBJ1-1; 7 bases match TRBD1. The V gene end was trimmed by 3 bases and the J gene end by 1 base; junction bases not matched to a gene: 8. Per the germline V gene, CDR1 is KGHSH and CDR2 is LQKENI. This CDR3 contains 16 residues. In DNA, the CDR3 is TGTGCCAGCTCACCCACCCCAGGGGGGACGAACACTGAAGCTTTCTTT. It is translated as CASSPTPGGTNTEAFF.

Only one count was recorded for this clone. The chain combines TRBV7-2 with TRBJ2-7, with 10 bases lining up with TRBD2. The CDR3 sequence is 19 residues long. After removal of 1 base from V and 5 bases from J, the junction contained 17 bases not matched to a gene. Germline CDR1 reads SGHTA; CDR2 reads FQGNSA. The CDR3: CASSLVNGLADRPGDEQYF. CDR3 in DNA: TGTGCCAGCAGCTTAGTCAATGGACTAGCGGACCGCCCCGGCGACGAGCAGTACTTC.

CDR3 residues: CAWSQGAGPLRHEQYF. The CDR3 DNA sequence: TGTGCCTGGAGTCAGGGGGCCGGGCCCCTCAGACACGAGCAGTACTTC. The chain links TRBV30 to TRBJ2-7; 8 positions agree with TRBD1. Per germline, CDR1 GTSNPN and CDR2 SVGIG (reference sequence). J gave up 5 bases and V 2 bases, and 14 bases lay outside the gene matches. This CDR3 is 16 amino acids long.

The J gene is TRBJ2-7, the V gene TRBV4-1; D remains ambiguous. Per the germline V gene, CDR1 is MGHRA and CDR2 is YSYEKL. The CDR3 runs 16 residues. Trimming cost V 0 bases and J 0 bases, with 12 bases left between them. The CDR3 region is CASSQEGTSFSYEQYF. The CDR3, as DNA: TGCGCCAGCAGCCAAGAAGGCACTTCGTTCTCCTACGAGCAGTACTTC.

The chain combines TRBV7-9 with TRBJ1-5; D unresolved. Trimming removed 5 bases at V and 9 bases at J, with 11 bases between. CDR1 is SEHNR and CDR2 is FQNEAQ in the germline V gene (reference sequence). The CDR3 contains 12 residues. This CDR3 is CASSDSRGPQHF. The CDR3 coding sequence is TGTGCCAGCAGCGACTCTCGGGGGCCCCAGCATTTT.

The chain uses TRBV9 and TRBJ1-3; D gene unclear. V gave up 0 bases and J gave up 0 bases, with 10 bases separating them. The CDR3 runs 16 residues. Germline assignment: CDR1 SGDLS and CDR2 YYNGEE. This chain's CDR3 is CASSVVPFPSGNTIYF. The CDR3, as DNA: TGTGCCAGCAGCGTAGTCCCGTTCCCCTCTGGAAACACCATATATTTT.

This clone was observed once. The chain carries TRBV5-1 and TRBJ1-1; D uncertain. Looked up from germline, CDR1 is SGHRS and CDR2 is YFSETQ. The V and J ends lost 1 base and 2 bases respectively, with 6 bases between them. CDR3 length equals 13 residues. The CDR3 nucleotides are TGCGCCAGCAGCTTGACGACCAACACTGAAGCTTTCTTT. It yields the protein CASSLTTNTEAFF.

This chain links TRBV6-6 with TRBJ1-3; TRBD1 aligns across 7 bases. V gave up 6 bases and J gave up 4 bases; unmatched junction bases: 9. The V gene's germline CDR1 is MNHNY and CDR2 SVGAGI (reference sequence). The CDR3 contains 15 residues. CDR3 loop: CASSQTGTTGNTIYF. The CDR3 DNA is TGTGCCAGCAGCCAGACAGGGACAACCGGAAACACCATATATTTT.

This clone showed up just a few times. V is TRBV10-1 and J is TRBJ2-7, with 11 bases aligning to TRBD1. V lost 5 bases to trimming and J lost 7 bases; unmatched junction nucleotides: 7. Germline V gene lookup returns CDR1 WNHNN and CDR2 SYGVQD (reference sequence). CDR3 size: 14 residues. The CDR3 sequence: CASSTGQGAREQYF. The CDR3 DNA follows: TGCGCCAGCAGTACAGGACAGGGGGCGAGGGAGCAGTACTTC.

This clone was observed a few times. The V call is TRBV18, the J call TRBJ1-5; perhaps TRBD1 as D (6 bases). V was clipped by 1 base and J by 5 bases, with 6 bases between them. Germline V gene data show CDR1 as KGHSH and CDR2 as LQKENI. The CDR3 totals 13 residues. Here the CDR3 reads CASSPQGDQPQHF. CDR3 DNA sequence: TGTGCCAGCTCACCACAGGGGGATCAGCCCCAGCATTTT.

The V call is TRBV27, the J call TRBJ1-6; maybe TRBD1 (6 bases). V shed 6 bases and J shed 6 bases, with 12 bases lying between them. CDR1 MNHEY and CDR2 SMNVEV come from the germline V gene (reference sequence). This CDR3 has 14 amino acids. The CDR3 loop reads CASSPGTSNSPLHF. The CDR3 region has the DNA TGTGCCAGCAGCCCCGGGACAAGTAATTCACCCCTCCACTTT.

Notes on this clone: Other DNA sequences in the sample encode the same CDR3. The CDR3 DNA sequence: TGTGCCAGCAGCCTGACTAGCGGGAGGCATAATGAGCAGTTCTTC. This encodes CASSLTSGRHNEQFF. The chain combines TRBV7-2 with TRBJ2-1; 13 bases are shared with TRBD2. The J segment lost 7 bases and the V segment lost 5 bases, leaving 5 bases of the junction unmatched. Germline lookup yields CDR1 SGHTA and CDR2 FQGNSA. The CDR3 consists of 15 residues.

This rearrangement joins TRBV14 to TRBJ1-1; D remains ambiguous. CDR1 is SGHDN, CDR2 FVKESK, per germline. This CDR3 region has 12 residues. Trimming removed 4 bases from V and 1 base from J, with 4 bases in between. CDR3 coding DNA: TGTGCCAGCAGCCCGTGGAACACTGAAGCTTTCTTT. Encoded protein: CASSPWNTEAFF.

This clone appeared a single time. The chain is built from TRBV19 and TRBJ1-1, with TRBD1 matching over 9 bases. The length of the CDR3 is 16 residues. The junction had 11 bases not matched to a gene; V was cut back by 3 bases and J by 6 bases. Germline V gene data show CDR1 as LNHDA and CDR2 as SQIVND (reference sequence). The CDR3 nucleotides are TGTGCCAGTAGTATCTCCGGTTGGGACAGGGATCCTGAAGCTTTCTTT. It is translated as CASSISGWDRDPEAFF.

V and J are TRBV28 and TRBJ1-2; weak D call: TRBD1 (5 bases). This CDR3 spans 15 amino acids. The V end was cut by 4 bases, the J end by 0 bases, with 12 bases between. CDR1 and CDR2 (germline): MDHEN, SYDVKM. In DNA form, the CDR3 reads TGTGCCAGCAGTTCAGGGTCATCCCCTAACTATGGCTACACCTTC. This gives the protein CASSSGSSPNYGYTF.

The chain combines TRBV7-9 with TRBJ2-2, with TRBD2 matching over 7 bases. This CDR3 comprises 14 residues. Trimming removed 5 bases from V and 7 bases from J; junction bases left unmatched: 7. CDR1 and CDR2 from the germline V gene are SEHNR and FQNEAQ (reference sequence). The CDR3 here is CASSETSLGGELFF. CDR3 DNA sequence: TGTGCCAGCAGCGAGACTAGCCTGGGCGGGGAGCTGTTTTTT.

The chain is built from TRBV25-1 and TRBJ1-6; D gene uncertain. CDR3 length: 14 residues. Between the trimmed V and J ends, which lost 8 bases and 7 bases, there was a span of 15 bases. The V gene's germline CDR1 is MGHDK and CDR2 SYGVNS. CDR3 amino acids: CASRTQTGNSPLHF. As DNA, the CDR3 is TGTGCCAGCCGGACGCAGACGGGAAATTCACCCCTCCACTTT.

The rearrangement links TRBV7-2 to TRBJ2-1, with 10 bases matching TRBD2. CDR1 SGHTA and CDR2 FQGNSA come from the germline V gene. This CDR3 is built from 15 residues. With V trimmed by 5 bases and J by 5 bases, 6 bases remained unmatched. This CDR3 is CASSLTSGKNNEQFF. In DNA form, the CDR3 reads TGTGCCAGCAGCCTCACTAGCGGGAAGAACAATGAGCAGTTCTTC.

The chain employs TRBV5-4 and TRBJ1-2, with 7 bases identical to TRBD1. This CDR3 is built from 14 residues. Germline values: CDR1 SGHNT, CDR2 YYREEE (reference sequence). With V trimmed by 3 bases and J by 5 bases, 7 bases remained unmatched. Written as DNA, the CDR3 is TGTGCCAGCAGCTCACGAGGACAGGCATATGGCTACACCTTC. Translated: CASSSRGQAYGYTF.

The rearrangement joins TRBV7-2 to TRBJ2-7; D call uncertain. The CDR3 sequence is 16 residues long. The germline CDR1 and CDR2 sequences are SGHTA and FQGNSA. Trimming stripped 2 bases from V and 0 bases from J, with 14 bases between. Written as DNA, the CDR3 is TGTGCCAGCAGCTTACGAGAGGCAGGCCGCTCCTACGAGCAGTACTTC. This encodes CASSLREAGRSYEQYF.

The genes are TRBV11-2 and TRBJ2-1, with TRBD2 matching over 9 bases. This CDR3 contains 14 residues. CDR1 and CDR2 (germline): SGHAT, FQNNGV. Trimming took 6 bases from V and 6 from J; bases not matched to a gene: 6. The CDR3 DNA reads TGTGCCAGCAGAGAACCGGGACTAGCCAATGAGCAGTTCTTC. Protein sequence: CASREPGLANEQFF.

The chain has TRBV14 and TRBJ2-7; a possible D gene is TRBD2 (5 bases). CDR3 size: 12 residues. The V end was cut by 2 bases, the J end by 3 bases, with 5 bases between. The germline V gene encodes CDR1 SGHDN and CDR2 FVKESK. The CDR3 DNA reads as TGTGCCAGCAGCCAAACTAGCTACGAGCAGTACTTC. It encodes CASSQTSYEQYF.

There are a few counts of this clone. The chain carries TRBV19 and TRBJ1-1; the D is unclear. CDR1 LNHDA and CDR2 SQIVND come from the germline V gene (reference sequence). V lost 8 bases and J 2 bases, leaving 12 bases between the germline ends. The CDR3 is 13 amino acids. Written as DNA, the CDR3 is TGTGCCAGTGCCGCAGGTTACAACACTGAAGCTTTCTTT. It is translated as CASAAGYNTEAFF.

The chain employs TRBV4-1 and TRBJ1-4; the D gene is possibly TRBD1 (6 bases). Germline-derived CDR1 and CDR2 are MGHRA and YSYEKL. The CDR3 loop spans 16 amino acids. With 4 bases removed from V and 7 bases from J, the gap between germline ends came to 19 bases. The CDR3 DNA is TGCGCCAGCAGCCGACAGGAAGGCCAGGGCTTTGAAAAACTGTTTTTT. This sequence encodes CASSRQEGQGFEKLFF.

This clone came up a few times. The gene calls are TRBV14 and TRBJ1-2, with D possibly matching TRBD1 (6 bases). Germline V lookup: CDR1 SGHDN, CDR2 FVKESK. The CDR3 totals 13 residues. Trimming took 2 bases from V and 8 from J, leaving 12 bases between them. The DNA for the CDR3 is TGTGCCAGCAGCCAAAGGCAGGGGCGAGGCTACACCTTC. Translating gives CASSQRQGRGYTF.

This sequence joins TRBV5-1 and TRBJ2-1; the match to TRBD2 covers 10 bases. Germline CDR1 reads SGHRS; CDR2 reads YFSETQ. With 3 bases clipped from V and 8 bases from J, the junction kept 8 bases outside the gene matches. This CDR3 is 15 amino acids long. CDR3 nucleotides: TGCGCCAGCAGCTCAGGACTAGCGGCTTTGGATGAGCAGTTCTTC. Translating it yields CASSSGLAALDEQFF.